The 11 T cell receptor beta chains below were found in one sample sequenced in a study of cytomegalovirus exposure and HLA in healthy donors. Primers: 60 Vbeta forward and 13 Jbeta reverse. Generated by immunoSEQ multiplex PCR, the TCRdb table keeps only in-frame clones and is missing some. The data show around 76,000 clones, and the top ten clones hold around 5%. Sequenced: PBMCs. The receptors shown here come from a middle-aged man in good health and CMV-seronegative.

The chain is built from TRBV11-2 and TRBJ2-1; perhaps TRBD1 as D (6 bases). Germline-derived CDR1 and CDR2 are SGHAT and FQNNGV. The length of the CDR3 is 14 residues. Trimming took 5 bases from V and 8 from J, leaving 16 bases between them. The CDR3 loop reads CASSPRTAEDEQFF. CDR3 coding DNA: TGTGCCAGCAGCCCAAGGACAGCGGAGGATGAGCAGTTCTTC.

This sequence joins TRBV5-3 and TRBJ1-2, with 9 bases lining up with TRBD1. TRBV5-3 is assigned to the ORF class and has an uncertain function. This CDR3 is 14 amino acids long. Losses at the gene ends were 6 bases for V and 5 bases for J; bases not matched to a gene: 8. The CDR3 sequence: CARTKDRGDYGYTF. The CDR3 region has the DNA TGTGCCAGAACTAAAGACAGGGGGGATTATGGCTACACCTTC.

The rearrangement links TRBV7-8 to TRBJ2-5; D ambiguous. Germline V gene lookup returns CDR1 SGHVS and CDR2 FQNEAQ. The CDR3 loop spans 16 amino acids. V lost 5 bases and J lost 5, with 21 bases in between. For the CDR3, the DNA is TGTGCCAGCAGCCCCAATCCTCTGGTCCCGCGGGAGACCCAGTACTTC. It translates to CASSPNPLVPRETQYF.

The chain combines TRBV10-3 with TRBJ1-4, with D maybe TRBD1 (6 bases). Germline values: CDR1 ENHRY, CDR2 SYGVKD. V was shortened by 5 bases and J by 0 bases, with 10 bases between the two germline ends. The CDR3 is 15 residues long. This CDR3 is CAISPDSSTNEKLFF. DNA of the CDR3: TGTGCCATCAGTCCGGACAGTTCAACTAATGAAAAACTGTTTTTT.

The chain is built from TRBV4-2 and TRBJ2-2, with 11 bases fitting TRBD2. CDR1 LGHNA and CDR2 YNFKEQ come from the germline V gene. This CDR3 contains 18 residues. The ends lost 5 bases at V and 5 bases at J; junction bases unmatched: 13. The CDR3 here is CASSGESLAGGQTGELFF. DNA of the CDR3: TGTGCCAGCAGCGGAGAGAGCTTAGCGGGGGGGCAAACCGGGGAGCTGTTTTTT.

The CDR3 here is CASSLGGRSGYEQYF. DNA for the CDR3: TGCGCCAGCAGCTTGGGCGGGAGGTCTGGGTACGAGCAGTACTTC. The genes are TRBV5-1 and TRBJ2-7; TRBD2 agrees at 8 bases. The germline V gene encodes CDR1 SGHRS and CDR2 YFSETQ. The CDR3 is 15 amino acids. With 0 bases clipped from V and 4 bases from J, the junction kept 6 bases outside the gene matches.

V and J are TRBV7-2 and TRBJ2-5; TRBD2 aligns across 9 bases. The V segment lost 6 bases and the J segment 4 bases; nucleotides outside the gene matches: 6. This CDR3 is built from 14 residues. Germline CDR1 SGHTA, CDR2 FQGNSA. The CDR3 loop reads CASRAGLATETQYF. DNA of the CDR3: TGTGCCAGCAGAGCGGGACTAGCAACAGAGACCCAGTACTTC.

J is TRBJ1-2 and V is TRBV18, with D possibly TRBD1 on 5 matching bases. Germline CDR1 KGHSH, CDR2 LQKENI. The CDR3 covers 15 residues. With 6 bases removed from V and 8 bases from J, the gap between germline ends came to 22 bases. CDR3 in amino acids: CASSPSPLGGIGYTF. CDR3 sequence (DNA): TGTGCCAGCTCGCCCTCCCCCCTTGGGGGGATCGGCTACACCTTC.

The V call is TRBV4-3, the J call TRBJ1-2; tentatively, D is TRBD1 (5 bases). Trimming pared 1 base from V and 8 bases from J, leaving 14 bases between. This CDR3 comprises 14 residues. The germline CDR1 and CDR2 sequences are LGHNA and YSLEER. CDR3 amino acids: CASSQAVSREGYTF. The CDR3 DNA reads as TGCGCCAGCAGCCAAGCAGTGTCCAGGGAAGGCTACACCTTC.

The chain combines TRBV28 with TRBJ1-5; the D gene is possibly TRBD1 (6 bases). The V and J ends lost 11 bases and 2 bases respectively, with 10 bases between them. The CDR3 is 12 amino acids. Per the germline V gene, CDR1 is MDHEN and CDR2 is SYDVKM. CDR3: CAAAGGNQPQHF. Here the CDR3 DNA reads TGTGCCGCGGCAGGGGGCAATCAGCCCCAGCATTTT.

The chain joins TRBV18 to TRBJ2-7, with 7 positions matching TRBD2. CDR1 and CDR2 from the germline V gene are KGHSH and LQKENI. The trim removed 4 bases at V and 2 bases at J, leaving 8 bases unmatched. The CDR3 spans 15 residues. The CDR3 spells CASSLPSGRTYEQYF. CDR3 in DNA: TGTGCCAGCTCACTGCCGTCCGGGAGGACCTACGAGCAGTACTTC.